The source of this T cell receptor (beta chain) is a study of blood T cells in healthy people across ages. Trimming removed 0 bases from V and 4 bases from J, with 9 bases in between. Germline assignment: CDR1 SGHTA and CDR2 FQGNSA. This CDR3 contains 15 residues. This clonotype was observed a handful of times. The second PCR ran roughly 6 to 11 cycles with a sample-barcoded 5' primer and J-beta primers. TCRdb redid the calling of the 5' RACE reads with MiXCR, one entry per CDR3 protein. The sample has some 700,000 distinct CDR3 sequences, over 20% seen once. The chain uses TRBV7-2 and TRBJ2-2; D may be TRBD2 (5 bases). This receptor was obtained from a man in his 70s in good health. The sequenced sample consisted of blood. DNA of the CDR3: TGTGCCAGCAGCTTAGCGGGAGTAGGCACCGGGGAGCTGTTTTTT. It specifies CASSLAGVGTGELFF.